These 21 T cell receptor beta chains originate from one sample sequenced in a study of CD8+ T cells in alopecia areata. In each case, RNA was isolated and then reverse transcribed into cDNA as the sequencing template. Repertoires were generated with immunoSEQ multiplex PCR, while TCRdb's copy carries only in-frame clones and drops some. This table holds over 150,000 clones, roughly 60% found once. The sample consisted of CD4+ T cells sorted from blood, taken at week 0. These receptors all come from a human donor with alopecia areata.

The CDR3 is CASSSPRVTETQYF. The CDR3 DNA reads as TGTGCCAGCAGTTCCCCCAGGGTAACAGAGACCCAGTACTTC. This chain joins TRBV6-6 and TRBJ2-5; possible D gene TRBD1, 5 bases. Germline CDR1 and CDR2: MNHNY and SVGAGI (reference sequence). V gave up 4 bases and J gave up 4 bases, with 13 bases separating them. The CDR3 is made up of 14 amino acids.

The genes are TRBV5-1 and TRBJ1-2; D call uncertain. Germline assignment: CDR1 SGHRS and CDR2 YFSETQ. The V end was cut by 5 bases, the J end by 4 bases, with 9 bases between. This CDR3 has 12 amino acids. This chain's CDR3 is CASSIDGYGYTF. The DNA for the CDR3 is TGCGCCAGCAGTATCGACGGCTATGGCTACACCTTC.

The CDR3: CASSLAGTSTDTQYF. DNA of the CDR3: TGCGCCAGCAGCTTGGCCGGGACTAGCACAGATACGCAGTATTTT. The J gene is TRBJ2-3, the V gene TRBV5-1; tentative D call: TRBD2 (6 bases). V lost 0 bases and J lost 0, with 8 bases in between. Germline V gives CDR1 SGHRS, CDR2 YFSETQ. This CDR3 contains 15 residues.

CDR3 protein: CARDRQFMNSGVSYNSPLHF. The CDR3 nucleotides read TGCGCCAGAGACCGACAGTTTATGAACTCGGGGGTCTCCTATAATTCACCCCTCCACTTT. This chain joins TRBV23-1 and TRBJ1-6, with D maybe TRBD1 (5 bases). TRBV23-1 is marked as an open reading frame, function uncertain. The CDR3 contains 20 residues. Trimming removed 9 bases from V and 0 bases from J, with 27 bases in between.

There are a few counts of this clone. This rearrangement joins TRBV11-2 to TRBJ2-4; no clear D. CDR1 SGHAT and CDR2 FQNNGV come from the germline V gene. This CDR3 has 18 residues. Trimming left V 0 bases short and J 0 bases short, with 15 bases between. This CDR3 is CASSLDLDPLLAKNIQYF. Written as DNA, the CDR3 is TGTGCCAGCAGCTTAGATCTCGACCCTCTCCTAGCCAAAAACATTCAGTACTTC. Full variable domain (remainder filled in from reference TRBV11-2 and TRBJ2-4): EAGVAQSPRYKIIEKRQSVAFWCNPISGHATLYWYQQILGQGPKLLIQFQNNGVVDDSQLPKDRFSAERLKGVDSTLKIQPAKLEDSAVYLCASSLDLDPLLAKNIQYFGAGTRLSVL.

The chain couples TRBV15 to TRBJ2-1, with D hard to call. The V and J ends lost 4 bases and 6 bases respectively, with 10 bases between them. The CDR3 length is 13 residues. Germline CDR1 is LNHNV and CDR2 is YYDKDF (reference sequence). The CDR3: CATSKLATNEQFF. DNA for the CDR3: TGTGCCACCAGCAAATTAGCAACCAATGAGCAGTTCTTC. Drawing the rest from reference TRBV15 and TRBJ2-1, the complete variable domain is DAMVIQNPRYQVTQFGKPVTLSCSQTLNHNVMYWYQQKSSQAPKLLFHYYDKDFNNEADTPDNFQSRRPNTSFCFLDIRSPGLGDTAMYLCATSKLATNEQFFGPGTRLTVL.

This clone was seen a handful of times. The rearrangement joins TRBV7-2 to TRBJ2-5; D remains ambiguous. The V and J ends lost 5 bases and 5 bases respectively, with 15 bases between them. This CDR3 is built from 14 residues. Germline V gene sequence: CDR1 SGHTA, CDR2 FQGNSA. The CDR3 is CASSPLGYGETQYF. CDR3 in DNA: TGTGCCAGCAGCCCTCTCGGGTACGGGGAGACCCAGTACTTC.

This chain links TRBV4-3 with TRBJ1-4, with D tentatively TRBD1 (6 bases). Trimming cost V 4 bases and J 10 bases, with 16 bases left between them. Germline V lookup: CDR1 LGHNA, CDR2 YSLEER. The CDR3 is 14 amino acids. The CDR3, as DNA: TGCGCCAGCAGCCGAAGGACAGATGAGGGAAAACTGTTTTTT. This encodes CASSRRTDEGKLFF.

This clone is a singleton in its sample. Other nucleotide sequences from this sample produce the same CDR3. This CDR3 reads CAISESTDTQYF. Here the CDR3 DNA reads TGTGCCATCAGTGAGAGCACAGATACGCAGTATTTT. The chain links TRBV10-3 to TRBJ2-3; the D is unclear. This CDR3 is 12 amino acids long. Looked up from germline, CDR1 is ENHRY and CDR2 is SYGVKD. Trimming took 2 bases from V and 0 from J, leaving 0 bases between them.

This CDR3 is CSASRGVGTGELFF. DNA for the CDR3: TGCAGCGCCTCCAGGGGTGTTGGAACCGGGGAGCTGTTTTTT. The V gene is TRBV29-1, the J gene TRBJ2-2, with D perhaps TRBD1 (6 bases). V gave up 7 bases and J gave up 5 bases, with 17 bases separating them. CDR1 and CDR2 from the germline V gene are SQVTM and ANQGSEA. This CDR3 spans 14 amino acids.

The chain couples TRBV2 to TRBJ2-4; D possibly corresponds to TRBD2 (6 bases). Germline values: CDR1 SNHLY, CDR2 FYNNEI. The CDR3 spans 13 residues. V lost 7 bases to trimming and J lost 13 bases, with 20 bases between them. In DNA form, the CDR3 reads TGTGCCAGCATGCCGGGGTCGGGAGACTCGCAGTACTTC. It encodes CASMPGSGDSQYF.

The chain uses TRBV5-6 and TRBJ2-5; D gene ambiguous. This CDR3 region has 14 residues. Germline assignment: CDR1 SGHDT and CDR2 YYEEEE. V was cut by 4 bases and J by 3 bases, with 13 bases left in between. CDR3 DNA sequence: TGTGCCAGCAGCCTGGGATTTTGGGAAGAGACCCAGTACTTC. It encodes CASSLGFWEETQYF.

This clone was seen more than once but under ten times. The chain couples TRBV7-2 to TRBJ2-7, with TRBD2 identical over 10 bases. Germline V CDR1 and CDR2: SGHTA, FQGNSA. CDR3 size: 15 residues. V shed 0 bases, J shed 3 bases, and the junction held 2 bases outside the gene matches. The CDR3 loop reads CASSLAPSGGYEQYF. CDR3 nucleotide sequence: TGTGCCAGCAGCTTAGCGCCTAGCGGGGGCTACGAGCAGTACTTC.

This chain joins TRBV29-1 and TRBJ2-7; TRBD2 matches at 9 bases. CDR3 length equals 13 residues. The V gene end was trimmed by 3 bases and the J gene end by 2 bases; junction bases not matched to a gene: 2. The germline V gene has CDR1 SQVTM and CDR2 ANQGSEA. The CDR3 is CSVETSGAYEQYF. The CDR3 DNA reads as TGCAGCGTTGAGACTAGCGGAGCCTACGAGCAGTACTTC.

The chain is built from TRBV29-1 and TRBJ1-1; 9 bases match TRBD1. Trimming took 4 bases from V and 6 from J; bases not matched to a gene: 3. This CDR3 is 12 amino acids long. From germline, CDR1 is SQVTM and CDR2 ANQGSEA. In DNA form, the CDR3 reads TGCAGCGTTGTTTGGACAGGGGCTGAAGCTTTCTTT. The encoded protein is CSVVWTGAEAFF.

This chain connects TRBV29-1 to TRBJ1-3; no definite D call. This CDR3 region has 14 residues. V was clipped by 7 bases and J by 0 bases, with 13 bases between them. CDR1 SQVTM and CDR2 ANQGSEA come from the germline V gene. This CDR3 reads CSATRGASGNTIYF. The CDR3 DNA is TGCAGCGCGACAAGAGGTGCCTCTGGAAACACCATATATTTT.

The genes are TRBV30 and TRBJ2-5; 8 nucleotides line up with TRBD1. In germline, CDR1 is GTSNPN, CDR2 SVGIG (reference sequence). The CDR3 runs to 15 residues. V trimming: 0 bases; J trimming: 4 bases; junction bases outside the gene matches: 7. CDR3 in DNA: TGTGCCTGGAGTGTCGGTCAGGGGGCGCGAGAGACCCAGTACTTC. It encodes CAWSVGQGARETQYF.

This chain uses TRBV7-2 with TRBJ2-7; 10 bases are shared with TRBD1. The CDR3 loop spans 16 amino acids. Germline loops: CDR1 SGHTA, CDR2 FQGNSA. The V and J ends lost 6 bases and 1 base, in that order; junction bases with no gene match: 9. This chain's CDR3 is CASSYLTGGLSYEQYF. CDR3 nucleotides: TGTGCCAGCAGTTATTTGACAGGGGGCCTTTCCTACGAGCAGTACTTC.

V and J are TRBV18 and TRBJ2-3; D call uncertain. Deletions cut 0 bases from V and 6 bases from J, with 7 bases between. Per the germline V gene, CDR1 is KGHSH and CDR2 is LQKENI. This CDR3 spans 13 amino acids. The CDR3 loop is CASSPPVTDTQYF. CDR3 DNA: TGTGCCAGCTCACCACCGGTTACCGATACGCAGTATTTT.

Concerning this clone itself: One end of the junction fails to match germline, which may point to a read error. For the CDR3, the DNA is TGTGCCAGCAGCATAGCGGGGGGACGATGGAGCACAGATACGCAGTATTTT. Protein product: CASSIAGGRWSTDTQYF. The chain links TRBV7-2 to TRBJ2-3; 10 nucleotides match TRBD2. The CDR3 has 17 amino acids. The germline V gene has CDR1 SGHTA and CDR2 FQGNSA.

This chain links TRBV29-1 with TRBJ2-7; a possible D gene is TRBD2 (6 bases). V shed 2 bases and J shed 5 bases, with 16 bases lying between them. This CDR3 has 14 residues. Germline-derived CDR1 and CDR2 are SQVTM and ANQGSEA. Here the CDR3 DNA reads TGCAGCGTTGAACCGGGACTCGTACTCCACGAGCAGTACTTC. Residues: CSVEPGLVLHEQYF.